The 19 T cell receptor beta chains below come from one sample, sequenced in a study of cytomegalovirus exposure and HLA in healthy donors. Sequencing used immunoSEQ multiplex PCR; TCRdb keeps in-frame clones, though not all of them. The sample shows around 250,000 clones, nearly 90% of them seen only once. The sample was PBMCs. The receptors stem from a woman younger than 35 in good health and CMV-seronegative.

This clone was counted between two and nine times. This chain connects TRBV5-1 to TRBJ1-2; 9 bases line up with TRBD1. The CDR3 loop spans 15 amino acids. Germline lookup yields CDR1 SGHRS and CDR2 YFSETQ. V gave up 2 bases and J gave up 6 bases; unmatched junction bases: 8. CDR3: CASSLGTGFSDGYTF. Written as DNA, the CDR3 is TGCGCCAGCAGCTTAGGGACAGGGTTCAGTGATGGCTACACCTTC. Using reference TRBV5-1 and TRBJ1-2 for the parts outside the CDR3, the full variable domain is KAGVTQTPRYLIKTRGQQVTLSCSPISGHRSVSWYQQTPGQGLQFLFEYFSETQRNKGNFPGRFSGRQFSNSRSEMNVSTLELGDSALYLCASSLGTGFSDGYTFGSGTRLTVV.

The V gene is TRBV6-4, the J gene TRBJ2-3; 11 bases line up with TRBD2. The trim removed 2 bases at V and 3 bases at J, leaving 1 base unmatched. CDR1 and CDR2 from the germline V gene are MRHNA and SNTAGT. There are 15 residues in the CDR3. CDR3 residues: CASSDLAGGTDTQYF. In DNA, the CDR3 is TGTGCCAGCAGTGACCTAGCGGGGGGAACAGATACGCAGTATTTT.

This chain links TRBV5-1 with TRBJ2-3; 7 bases fit TRBD2. The CDR3 totals 16 residues. Germline CDR1 SGHRS, CDR2 YFSETQ. J gave up 3 bases and V 0 bases, and 7 bases lay outside the gene matches. CDR3 in amino acids: CASSLGASGETDTQYF. DNA of the CDR3: TGCGCCAGCAGCTTGGGGGCTAGCGGTGAAACAGATACGCAGTATTTT.

The chain is built from TRBV19 and TRBJ2-7; D is perhaps TRBD1 (6 bases). Per the germline V gene, CDR1 is LNHDA and CDR2 is SQIVND (reference sequence). The CDR3 is 17 residues long. Between the trimmed V and J ends, which lost 5 bases and 4 bases, there was a span of 24 bases. CDR3 in amino acids: CASSPLSGAYTAYEQYF. CDR3 DNA: TGTGCCAGTAGTCCCCTCTCAGGGGCTTATACGGCATACGAGCAGTACTTC.

This chain uses TRBV5-3 with TRBJ2-7, with D perhaps TRBD1 (6 bases). TRBV5-3 is an ORF, with its function uncertain. Trimming cost V 3 bases and J 6 bases, with 19 bases left between them. The CDR3 runs to 15 residues. This chain's CDR3 is CARSSDKLDSFEQYV. The CDR3 DNA follows: TGTGCCAGAAGCTCGGATAAACTGGACAGTTTCGAGCAGTACGTC.

This clone has a single count. V gene TRBV2 combines with J gene TRBJ1-5; D unresolved. The V end lost 6 bases, the J end lost 1 base, and 10 bases lay between the germline ends. Germline V gene data show CDR1 as SNHLY and CDR2 as FYNNEI. This CDR3 contains 14 residues. CDR3 residues: CASRNSVSNQPQHF. In nucleotides, the CDR3 is TGTGCCAGCAGAAACTCGGTGAGCAATCAGCCCCAGCATTTT.

The chain has TRBV6-6 and TRBJ1-5, with no clear D. In germline, CDR1 is MNHNY, CDR2 SVGAGI (reference sequence). V was cut by 6 bases and J by 0 bases, with 12 bases left in between. This CDR3 comprises 15 residues. DNA for the CDR3: TGTGCCAGCAGCGGAGGGAGCTATAGCAATCAGCCCCAGCATTTT. Residues: CASSGGSYSNQPQHF.

The V call is TRBV5-1, the J call TRBJ1-1; no reliable D call. The germline V gene has CDR1 SGHRS and CDR2 YFSETQ. This CDR3 region has 14 residues. V was pared by 5 bases and J by 6 bases, with 17 bases between. CDR3 DNA sequence: TGCGCCAGCAGACAAACTCAGGATTTCCCTGAAGCTTTCTTT. Translation: CASRQTQDFPEAFF.

The chain has TRBV2 and TRBJ2-7, with D possibly being TRBD1 (6 bases). There are 12 residues in the CDR3. The germline V gene encodes CDR1 SNHLY and CDR2 FYNNEI. Trimming took off 10 bases at V and 2 bases at J, with 12 bases between the two ends. CDR3 region: CATSRDTYEQYV. As DNA, the CDR3 is TGTGCCACTAGCCGGGACACCTACGAGCAGTACGTC.

The chain carries TRBV7-2 and TRBJ1-1, with TRBD1 matching over 9 bases. The CDR3 is 14 residues long. The germline gives CDR1 SGHTA, CDR2 FQGNSA. J gave up 6 bases and V 5 bases, and 7 bases lay outside the gene matches. DNA for the CDR3: TGTGCCAGCAGCGCGGACAGGGGAAGCCCTGAAGCTTTCTTT. This codes for CASSADRGSPEAFF.

The chain uses TRBV6-6 and TRBJ2-1; TRBD2 agrees at 9 bases. The CDR3 consists of 14 residues. V gave up 8 bases and J gave up 7 bases; unmatched junction bases: 9. Germline CDR1 reads MNHNY; CDR2 reads SVGAGI (reference sequence). CDR3 sequence (DNA): TGTGCCAGCGGCGGGGGGGAACAAAGTAATGAGCAGTTCTTC. Residues: CASGGGEQSNEQFF.

The chain combines TRBV15 with TRBJ2-5; D remains ambiguous. Germline loops: CDR1 LNHNV, CDR2 YYDKDF (reference sequence). Trimming took 5 bases from V and 4 from J, leaving 11 bases between them. This CDR3 comprises 13 residues. CDR3: CATSLGSGETQYF. CDR3 bases: TGTGCCACCAGCCTCGGATCGGGAGAGACCCAGTACTTC.

The chain recombines TRBV28 with TRBJ2-7, with D perhaps TRBD1 (5 bases). Per germline, CDR1 MDHEN and CDR2 SYDVKM. There are 12 residues in the CDR3. Trimming pared 4 bases from V and 9 bases from J, leaving 13 bases between. CDR3 nucleotide sequence: TGTGCCAGCAGTTGGGGCAAAGGGATGCAGTACGTC. Protein sequence: CASSWGKGMQYV.

This clone appeared once. The chain is built from TRBV27 and TRBJ2-3; 7 bases line up with TRBD2. The CDR3 is made up of 15 amino acids. V shed 4 bases, J shed 3 bases, and the junction held 7 bases outside the gene matches. Germline loops: CDR1 MNHEY, CDR2 SMNVEV (reference sequence). The CDR3 region is CASSSRGDGTDTQYF. The CDR3 nucleotides are TGTGCCAGCAGTTCCCGGGGGGACGGGACAGATACGCAGTATTTT.

J is TRBJ2-5 and V is TRBV4-1, with a possible D match to TRBD2 (6 bases). Germline-derived CDR1 and CDR2 are MGHRA and YSYEKL. This CDR3 has 16 amino acids. V was clipped by 4 bases and J by 3 bases, with 18 bases between them. CDR3 coding DNA: TGCGCCAGCAGCCCGCGGACTGAGCGGAGGGAAGAGACCCAGTACTTC. Protein product: CASSPRTERREETQYF.

The J gene is TRBJ1-2, the V gene TRBV4-3; D perhaps matches TRBD1 (6 bases). This CDR3 has 17 amino acids. Trimming left V 0 bases short and J 1 base short, with 15 bases between. Germline-derived CDR1 and CDR2 are LGHNA and YSLEER. The CDR3 region is CASSQEAYRALNYGYTF. DNA for the CDR3: TGCGCCAGCAGCCAAGAAGCATACAGGGCCCTTAACTATGGCTACACCTTC.

This clone appeared a single time. This rearrangement joins TRBV4-1 to TRBJ1-4; D unclear. Trimming removed 1 base at V and 8 bases at J, with 17 bases between. Looked up from germline, CDR1 is MGHRA and CDR2 is YSYEKL. The CDR3 loop spans 16 amino acids. This chain's CDR3 is CASSQAERLLGEKLFF. CDR3 sequence (DNA): TGCGCCAGCAGCCAAGCCGAGCGGCTCCTTGGAGAAAAACTGTTTTTT.

The chain recombines TRBV7-3 with TRBJ1-2; D remains unclear. There are 14 residues in the CDR3. The germline CDR1 and CDR2 sequences are SGHTA and FQGTGA. With 2 bases removed from V and 2 bases from J, the gap between germline ends came to 9 bases. CDR3 nucleotide sequence: TGTGCCAGCAGCTTAGGGGAGGACAACTATGGCTACACCTTC. It yields the protein CASSLGEDNYGYTF.

Comments on this clone: At the DNA level, this CDR3 is encoded by other sequences in the same sample as well. The chain carries TRBV27 and TRBJ1-4, with TRBD1 matching 9 bases. The junction had 1 base not matched to a gene; V was cut back by 4 bases and J by 4 bases. The germline CDR1 and CDR2 sequences are MNHEY and SMNVEV (reference sequence). The CDR3 is 14 amino acids. The CDR3 DNA sequence: TGTGCCAGCAGTTCGGGACAGGGTAATGAAAAACTGTTTTTT. The encoded protein is CASSSGQGNEKLFF.